Presented here are 21 T cell receptor beta chains from one specimen sequenced in a study of response to subunit inactivated influenza vaccine. TCRdb reprocessed the RT-PCR reads via MiXCR and lists one record per CDR3 protein. Of roughly 150,000 distinct CDR3 sequences listed, approximately 10% were seen once; the top ten hold around 12%. The sequencing here drew on non-naive T cells sorted from PBMCs, taken more than 35 days after vaccination. The receptors shown here come from a man aged 45-65 years who received an inactivated influenza vaccine.

This clonotype has more than one count but fewer than ten. This chain uses TRBV5-5 with TRBJ2-3, with TRBD1 matching over 7 bases. Germline V gene lookup returns CDR1 SGHKS and CDR2 YYEKEE (reference sequence). The junction had 9 bases not matched to a gene; V was cut back by 0 bases and J by 2 bases. The CDR3 extends over 17 amino acids. CDR3 region: CASSLVISGQITDTQYF. The CDR3, as DNA: TGTGCCAGCAGCTTGGTTATATCGGGACAGATCACAGATACGCAGTATTTT.

This chain joins TRBV5-6 and TRBJ2-7; 7 bases are a match to TRBD1. CDR3 size: 16 residues. Germline CDR1 reads SGHDT; CDR2 reads YYEEEE. V was clipped by 3 bases and J by 0 bases; unmatched bases: 9. The chain's CDR3 is CASSSWWGTASYEQYF. DNA for the CDR3: TGTGCCAGCAGCTCCTGGTGGGGGACAGCCTCCTACGAGCAGTACTTC.

This clonotype was detected a few times. V usage is TRBV3-1 and J usage is TRBJ2-5, with TRBD2 matching over 7 bases. The CDR3 is 16 residues long. V lost 1 base to trimming and J lost 3 bases; unmatched junction nucleotides: 8. CDR1 is LGHDT, CDR2 YNNKEL, per germline (reference sequence). CDR3 loop: CASSQGILAAEETQYF. The CDR3 DNA is TGTGCCAGCAGCCAAGGGATCCTAGCGGCCGAAGAGACCCAGTACTTC.

The chain links TRBV27 to TRBJ2-7, with 8 bases aligning to TRBD2. There are 15 residues in the CDR3. Trimming cost V 2 bases and J 5 bases; bases outside gene matches: 8. The germline gives CDR1 MNHEY, CDR2 SMNVEV (reference sequence). DNA of the CDR3: TGTGCCAGCAGTTTAATTTCGGGAGGGCCAAACGAGCAGTACTTC. It translates to CASSLISGGPNEQYF.

This clonotype has just a few counts. The chain recombines TRBV20-1 with TRBJ2-5, with 7 bases that match TRBD2. Unmatched junction bases numbered 8, after V lost 1 base and J lost 3 bases. The CDR3 is made up of 15 amino acids. Germline values: CDR1 DFQATT, CDR2 SNEGSKA (reference sequence). The CDR3 loop reads CSARAGGSFEETQYF. In nucleotides, the CDR3 is TGCAGTGCTAGAGCGGGAGGATCCTTCGAAGAGACCCAGTACTTC.

The chain links TRBV6-1 to TRBJ2-5, with D possibly being TRBD1 or TRBD2 (5 bases each). The CDR3 covers 16 residues. Germline V lookup: CDR1 MNHNS, CDR2 SASEGT. V was cut by 6 bases and J by 4 bases, with 21 bases left in between. The CDR3 loop is CASRSQPAERGETQYF. Here the CDR3 DNA reads TGTGCCAGCAGGAGTCAGCCTGCGGAGAGGGGAGAGACCCAGTACTTC.

In DNA, the CDR3 is TGTGCCAGCAGCGAGAACGGGGCCGCCCTCTACGAGCAGTACTTC. Encoded protein: CASSENGAALYEQYF. This chain connects TRBV7-6 to TRBJ2-7, with D perhaps being TRBD1 or TRBD2 (5 bases each). The CDR3 extends over 15 amino acids. V was clipped by 5 bases and J by 3 bases, with 17 bases between them. Germline V gives CDR1 SGHVS, CDR2 FNYEAQ.

The chain is built from TRBV6-1 and TRBJ1-4; no firm D call. This CDR3 has 13 residues. V dropped 6 bases and J dropped 7 bases, with 12 bases sitting between them. Germline V CDR1 and CDR2: MNHNS, SASEGT. In nucleotides, the CDR3 is TGTGCCAGCAGCAAGCTTCACAGTGAAAAACTGTTTTTT. It specifies CASSKLHSEKLFF.

This clonotype was detected ten times or more. The chain couples TRBV20-1 to TRBJ1-1; D possibly corresponds to TRBD1 (6 bases). The CDR3 has 13 residues. Germline V gene data show CDR1 as DFQATT and CDR2 as SNEGSKA (reference sequence). This CDR3 reads CRGSGQMNTEAFF. The CDR3 DNA reads as TGCAGAGGGTCGGGACAAATGAACACTGAAGCTTTCTTT.

The chain links TRBV20-1 to TRBJ2-5, with TRBD2 matching 12 bases. Germline V CDR1 and CDR2: DFQATT, SNEGSKA (reference sequence). After removal of 1 base from V and 5 bases from J, the junction contained 8 bases not matched to a gene. The CDR3 length is 16 residues. The CDR3 DNA reads as TGCAGTGCTAGAGCTAGCGGGGGGGCCTCCGGCGAGACCCAGTACTTC. Amino acid sequence: CSARASGGASGETQYF.

This clonotype was detected many times. The V and J genes are TRBV29-1 and TRBJ2-7, with 7 bases lining up with TRBD2. The junction had 6 bases not matched to a gene; V was cut back by 4 bases and J by 3 bases. Per germline, CDR1 SQVTM and CDR2 ANQGSEA. The CDR3 is 13 residues long. The CDR3 is CSVGGASGYEQYF. CDR3 nucleotides: TGCAGCGTTGGAGGTGCTAGCGGCTACGAGCAGTACTTC.

This clonotype was seen only a few times. The rearrangement links TRBV10-3 to TRBJ2-1; D is ambiguous. The CDR3 has 12 amino acids. The germline V and J ends were trimmed by 5 bases and 5 bases, with 7 bases remaining between them. Germline V CDR1 and CDR2: ENHRY, SYGVKD. The CDR3 DNA reads as TGTGCCATCAGTCAGGCCGACAATGAGCAGTTCTTC. This codes for CAISQADNEQFF.

The table lists this clonotype with a few counts. This chain's CDR3 is CSPQSRTRSEQFF. DNA of the CDR3: TGCAGCCCCCAATCACGGACTAGAAGTGAGCAGTTCTTC. The rearrangement links TRBV20-1 to TRBJ2-1, with 7 nucleotides matching TRBD2. The germline V gene has CDR1 DFQATT and CDR2 SNEGSKA (reference sequence). This CDR3 spans 13 amino acids.

This clonotype appeared many times. This rearrangement joins TRBV4-2 to TRBJ1-5; tentative D call: TRBD1 (6 bases). The CDR3 has 14 residues. The ends were cut back, 1 base at V and 3 bases at J, with 7 bases in the middle. Germline V lookup: CDR1 LGHNA, CDR2 YNFKEQ. CDR3 DNA: TGTGCCAGCAGCCAAGGGACAGTCAATCAGCCCCAGCATTTT. This codes for CASSQGTVNQPQHF.

In its sample, this clonotype was seen a few times. This sequence joins TRBV20-1 and TRBJ2-1, with D possibly being TRBD1 or TRBD2 (5 bases each). Germline V gene sequence: CDR1 DFQATT, CDR2 SNEGSKA (reference sequence). The CDR3 extends over 13 amino acids. Between the trimmed V and J ends, which lost 5 bases and 3 bases, there was a span of 11 bases. The CDR3 reads CSALRDLYNEQFF. The CDR3 nucleotides read TGCAGTGCTCTAAGGGACCTCTACAATGAGCAGTTCTTC.

This clonotype turned up a few times. CDR3 DNA: TGTGCCAGCAGTCCTAGCGGGAAGTCCTACGAGCAGTACTTC. This codes for CASSPSGKSYEQYF. The rearrangement links TRBV12-3 or TRBV12-4 to TRBJ2-7; 9 nucleotides align to TRBD2. Losses at the gene ends were 5 bases for V and 1 base for J; bases not matched to a gene: 3. The CDR3 loop spans 14 amino acids.

The chain employs TRBV29-1 and TRBJ2-1; no firm D call. CDR1 and CDR2 from the germline V gene are SQVTM and ANQGSEA. The CDR3 consists of 13 residues. The germline V and J ends were trimmed by 2 bases and 5 bases, with 10 bases remaining between them. The chain's CDR3 is CSVENPPHNEQFF. The DNA for the CDR3 is TGCAGCGTTGAAAACCCCCCGCACAATGAGCAGTTCTTC.

Ten or more counts support this clonotype. The V call is TRBV5-1, the J call TRBJ2-2; possible D gene TRBD2, 6 bases. CDR3 length equals 14 residues. Trimming removed 2 bases from V and 6 bases from J, with 11 bases in between. Germline lookup yields CDR1 SGHRS and CDR2 YFSETQ. CDR3 sequence reads: CASSLSGEAGELFF. The CDR3 nucleotides read TGCGCCAGCAGCTTATCGGGGGAGGCCGGGGAGCTGTTTTTT.

J is TRBJ1-5 and V is TRBV27; perhaps TRBD1 as D (5 bases). The V gene lost 4 bases and the J gene lost 7 bases, with 11 bases spanning the gap. The CDR3 is made up of 13 amino acids. Germline lookup yields CDR1 MNHEY and CDR2 SMNVEV (reference sequence). The CDR3 DNA is TGTGCCAGCAGTTGGGACTGGGAACAGCCCCAGCATTTT. This encodes CASSWDWEQPQHF.

The chain recombines TRBV5-6 with TRBJ2-1; 7 bases are a match to TRBD1. Trimming at V came to 3 bases and at J to 3 bases, leaving 3 bases not matched to a gene. The germline V gene has CDR1 SGHDT and CDR2 YYEEEE. This CDR3 contains 14 residues. The CDR3 DNA reads as TGTGCCAGCAGCTCGGACAGGCTCTACAATGAGCAGTTCTTC. Translation gives CASSSDRLYNEQFF.

The CDR3 reads CSAGPRSQGGLGYTF. CDR3 DNA sequence: TGCAGTGCTGGACCGAGGTCGCAGGGGGGACTTGGCTACACCTTC. The chain joins TRBV20-1 to TRBJ1-2, with TRBD1 matching over 7 bases. Germline V gene sequence: CDR1 DFQATT, CDR2 SNEGSKA (reference sequence). The CDR3 loop spans 15 amino acids. Trimming removed 5 bases from V and 7 bases from J; junction bases left unmatched: 16.